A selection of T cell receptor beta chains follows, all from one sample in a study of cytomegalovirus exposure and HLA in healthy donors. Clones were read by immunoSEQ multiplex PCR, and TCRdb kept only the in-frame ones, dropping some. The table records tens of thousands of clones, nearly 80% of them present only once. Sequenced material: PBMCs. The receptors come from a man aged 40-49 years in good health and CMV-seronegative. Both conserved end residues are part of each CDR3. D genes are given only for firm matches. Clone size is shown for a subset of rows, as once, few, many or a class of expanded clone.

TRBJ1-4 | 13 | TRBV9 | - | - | TGTGCCAGCAGCGGGCCCCTCGATGAAAAACTGTTTTTT | CASSGPLDEKLFF
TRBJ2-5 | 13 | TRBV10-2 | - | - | TGCGCCAGCAGTGAGTCGAGGATCGGGACCCAGTACTTC | CASSESRIGTQYF
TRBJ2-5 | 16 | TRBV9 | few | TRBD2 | TGTGCCAGCAGCGTAAGCGGGGGATCCTCTCAGGAGACCCAGTACTTC | CASSVSGGSSQETQYF
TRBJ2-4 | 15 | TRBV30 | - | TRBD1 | TGTGCCTGGCACGAGACAGGGGCGGCCAAAAACATTCAGTACTTC | CAWHETGAAKNIQYF
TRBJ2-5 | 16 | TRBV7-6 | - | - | TGTGCCAGCAGCTTAAGAGTGGGACACCTTCAAGAGACCCAGTACTTC | CASSLRVGHLQETQYF
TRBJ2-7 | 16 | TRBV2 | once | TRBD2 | TGTGCCAGCAGAGTACCGACTAGCGGGAGTAATTACGAGCAGTACTTC | CASRVPTSGSNYEQYF
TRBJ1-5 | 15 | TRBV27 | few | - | TGTGCCAGCAGTTTAACAGGGACGGGTCATCAGCCCCAGCATTTT | CASSLTGTGHQPQHF
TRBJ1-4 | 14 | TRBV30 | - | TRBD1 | TGTGCCTGGAGGCGGACAGGGGGCGGTGAAAAACTGTTTTTT | CAWRRTGGGEKLFF
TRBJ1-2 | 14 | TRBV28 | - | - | TGTGCCAGCAGTTTGGTCAGGGGCGGCTATGGCTACACCTTC | CASSLVRGGYGYTF
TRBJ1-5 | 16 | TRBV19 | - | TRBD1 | TGTGCCAGTAGTATAGAGGGACAGGGGGGGAATCAGCCCCAGCATTTT | CASSIEGQGGNQPQHF
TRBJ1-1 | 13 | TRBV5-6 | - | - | TGTGCCAGCAGCTGGGGGGGAAACACTGAAGCTTTCTTT | CASSWGGNTEAFF
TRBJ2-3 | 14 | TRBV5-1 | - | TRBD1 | TGCGCCAGCAGCTTGTTGGCGGGACAGGGCCCAAGGTATTTT | CASSLLAGQGPRYF
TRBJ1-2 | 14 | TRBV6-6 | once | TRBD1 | TGTGCCAGCAACGATTGGGACAGTCACTATGGCTACACCTTC | CASNDWDSHYGYTF
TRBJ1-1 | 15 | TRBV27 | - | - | TGTGCCAGCCAGCCTGGGGGCAGAAGTAACACTGAAGCTTTCTTT | CASQPGGRSNTEAFF
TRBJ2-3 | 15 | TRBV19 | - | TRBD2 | TGTGCCAGTAGGGGACTAGCGGGAGAGAAAGATACGCAGTATTTT | CASRGLAGEKDTQYF
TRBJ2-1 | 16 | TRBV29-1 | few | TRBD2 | TGCAGCGTTGGGCGACCGACTAGCGGATCCTACAATGAGCAGTTCTTC | CSVGRPTSGSYNEQFF
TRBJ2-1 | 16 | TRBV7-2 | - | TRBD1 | TGTGCCAGCAGTCGAATTGGGACAGGGGGTAGAAATGAGCAGTTCTTC | CASSRIGTGGRNEQFF
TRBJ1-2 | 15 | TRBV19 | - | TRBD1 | TGTGCCAGTAGTATTGAAGCAGGGGGCTCCTATGGCTACACCTTC | CASSIEAGGSYGYTF
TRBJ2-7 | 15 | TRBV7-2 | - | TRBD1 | TGTGCCAGCAGCGTTGGGACAGGGGGCGTCTACGAGCAGTACTTC | CASSVGTGGVYEQYF
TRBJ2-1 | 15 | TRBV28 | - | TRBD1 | TGTGCCAGCAGTCCACGGGACAGGACTAATGACGAGCAGTTCTTC | CASSPRDRTNDEQFF
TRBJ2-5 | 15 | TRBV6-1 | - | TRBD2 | TGTGCCAGCGAGATACTAGCGGGAGGGGGGGAGACCCAGTACTTC | CASEILAGGGETQYF
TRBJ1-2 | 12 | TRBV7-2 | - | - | TGTGCCAGCAGCTCCGGACAGTATGGCTACACCTTC | CASSSGQYGYTF
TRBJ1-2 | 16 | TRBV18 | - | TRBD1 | TGTGCCAGCTCACCACAGTTGGGACAGGGGATCTATGGCTACACCTTC | CASSPQLGQGIYGYTF
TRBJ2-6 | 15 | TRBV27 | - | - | TGTGCCAGCAGCGCGGACACCTCTGGGGCCAACGTCCTGACTTTC | CASSADTSGANVLTF
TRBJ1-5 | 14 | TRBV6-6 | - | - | TGTGCCAGCAGTTACCGGGGGGACAATCAGCCCCAGCATTTT | CASSYRGDNQPQHF
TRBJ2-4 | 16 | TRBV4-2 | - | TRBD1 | TGTGCCAGCAGCCAAGGAAGGGGGCTCGGCAAAAACATTCAGTACTTC | CASSQGRGLGKNIQYF
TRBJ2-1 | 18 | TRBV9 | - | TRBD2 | TGTGCCAGCCCCACACCCGCGCCTAGCGGTCGCTCCTACAATGAGCAGTTCTTC | CASPTPAPSGRSYNEQFF
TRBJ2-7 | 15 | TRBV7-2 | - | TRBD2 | TGTGCCAGCAGCCGACCCGGGACTAGCTCCTACGAGCAGTACTTC | CASSRPGTSSYEQYF
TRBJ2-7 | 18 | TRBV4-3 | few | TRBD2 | TGCGCCAGCAGCCAAGGATATAGGCGCCTAGCGGGAGGCTACGAGCAGTACTTC | CASSQGYRRLAGGYEQYF
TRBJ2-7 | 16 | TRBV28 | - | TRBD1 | TGTGCCAGCAGCCCCCCGAGGACAGGGGGCGAAAGGGAGCAGTACTTC | CASSPPRTGGEREQYF
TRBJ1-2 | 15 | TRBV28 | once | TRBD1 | TGTGCCAGCAGTCCCCCGACAGGGGGCGCGAATGGCTACACCTTC | CASSPPTGGANGYTF
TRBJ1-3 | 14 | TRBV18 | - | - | TGTGCCAGCTCACCAATACAGGACCCAAACACCATATATTTT | CASSPIQDPNTIYF
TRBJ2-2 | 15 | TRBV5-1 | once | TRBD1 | TGCGCCAGCAGCTGGGGACAGGGCGGAACCGGGGAGCTGTTTTTT | CASSWGQGGTGELFF
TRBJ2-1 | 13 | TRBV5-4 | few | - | TGTGCCAGCAGCTTGGACAGCTTGAATGAGCAGTTCTTC | CASSLDSLNEQFF
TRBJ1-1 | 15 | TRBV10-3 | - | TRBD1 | TGTGCCATCAGTGGGACAGGGACCCCGAACACTGAAGCTTTCTTT | CAISGTGTPNTEAFF